This record covers a single T cell receptor beta chain. No antigen is known for it. Every donor was a healthy person donating bone marrow. Donors likely had unrecorded immune exposures despite being nominally healthy when sampled. The data derive from a study of cytomegalovirus exposure and HLA in healthy donors. Broader study findings: Analyzed later, most CMV-associated TCR beta chains appeared HLA-restricted. TCR beta V- and J-gene trimming, according to a later analysis, was linked to a missense DCLRE1C variant.

Primers: 60 Vbeta forward and 13 Jbeta reverse. Repertoires were generated with immunoSEQ multiplex PCR, while TCRdb's copy carries only in-frame clones and drops some. The sample consists of 150,000 or so clones, around 77% of them appearing once. Trimming took 3 bases from V and 1 from J, leaving 9 bases between them. Germline-derived CDR1 and CDR2 are LNHDA and SQIVND (reference sequence). This CDR3 contains 14 residues. This rearrangement joins TRBV19 to TRBJ1-1; no definite D call. The receptor was derived from a woman in her forties in good health and CMV-seronegative. Sequencing was done on a sample of PBMCs. CDR3 sequence (DNA): TGTGCCAGTAGTATGATTGGAGGGAACACTGAAGCTTTCTTT. This encodes CASSMIGGNTEAFF.